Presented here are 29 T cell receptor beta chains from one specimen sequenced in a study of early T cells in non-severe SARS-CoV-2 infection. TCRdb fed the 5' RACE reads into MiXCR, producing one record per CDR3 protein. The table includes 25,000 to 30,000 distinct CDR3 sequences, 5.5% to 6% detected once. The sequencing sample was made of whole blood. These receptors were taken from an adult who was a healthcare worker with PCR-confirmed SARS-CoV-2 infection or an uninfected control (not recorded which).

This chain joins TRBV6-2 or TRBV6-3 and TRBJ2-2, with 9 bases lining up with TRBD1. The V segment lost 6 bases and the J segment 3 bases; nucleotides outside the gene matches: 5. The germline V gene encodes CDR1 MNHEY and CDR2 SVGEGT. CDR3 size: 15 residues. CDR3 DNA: TGTGCCAGCAGCCTCACAGGGGGCGACACCGGGGAGCTGTTTTTT. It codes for CASSLTGGDTGELFF.

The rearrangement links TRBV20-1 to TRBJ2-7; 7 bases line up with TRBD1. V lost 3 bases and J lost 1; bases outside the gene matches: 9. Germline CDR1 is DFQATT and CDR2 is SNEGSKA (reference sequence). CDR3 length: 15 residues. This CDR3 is CSASAGTVSSYEQYF. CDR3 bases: TGCAGTGCTAGCGCCGGGACAGTATCGTCCTACGAGCAGTACTTC.

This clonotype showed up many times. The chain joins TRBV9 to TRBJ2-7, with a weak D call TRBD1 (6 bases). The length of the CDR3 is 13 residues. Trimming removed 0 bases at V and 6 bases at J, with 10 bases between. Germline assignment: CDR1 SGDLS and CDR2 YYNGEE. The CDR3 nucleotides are TGTGCCAGCAGCGTAGATAACAGGGTCGAGCAGTACTTC. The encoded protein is CASSVDNRVEQYF. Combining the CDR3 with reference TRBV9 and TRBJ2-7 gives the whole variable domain DSGVTQTPKHLITATGQRVTLRCSPRSGDLSVYWYQQSLDQGLQFLIQYYNGEERAKGNILERFSAQQFPDLHSELNLSSLELGDSALYFCASSVDNRVEQYFGPGTRLTVT.

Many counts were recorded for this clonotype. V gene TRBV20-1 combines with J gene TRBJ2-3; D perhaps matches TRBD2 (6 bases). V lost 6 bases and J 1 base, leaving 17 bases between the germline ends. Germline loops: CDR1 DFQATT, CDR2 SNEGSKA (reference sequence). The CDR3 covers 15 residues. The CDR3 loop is CSASGVRGGTDTQYF. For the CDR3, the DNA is TGCAGTGCCAGTGGTGTGCGGGGCGGCACAGATACGCAGTATTTT.

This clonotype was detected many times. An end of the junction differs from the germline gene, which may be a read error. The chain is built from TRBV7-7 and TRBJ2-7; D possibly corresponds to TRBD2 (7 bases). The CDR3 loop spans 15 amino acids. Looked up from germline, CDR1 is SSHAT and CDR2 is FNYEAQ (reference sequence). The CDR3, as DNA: TGTGCTAGCAGCTTAGATGTAGGGGGGGCCTACGAGCAGTACTTC. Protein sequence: CASSLDVGGAYEQYF.

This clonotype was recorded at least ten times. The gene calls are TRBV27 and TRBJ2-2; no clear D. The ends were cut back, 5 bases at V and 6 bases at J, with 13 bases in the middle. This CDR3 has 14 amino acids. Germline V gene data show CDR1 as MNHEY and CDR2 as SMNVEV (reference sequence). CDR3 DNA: TGTGCCAGCAGTCCGCATTTGGAGTCCGGGGAGCTGTTTTTT. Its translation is CASSPHLESGELFF.

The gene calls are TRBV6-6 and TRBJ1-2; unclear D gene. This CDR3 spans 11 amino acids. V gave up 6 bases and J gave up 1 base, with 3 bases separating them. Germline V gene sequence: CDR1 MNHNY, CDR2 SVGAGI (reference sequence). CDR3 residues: CASRDNYGYTF. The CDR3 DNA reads TGTGCCAGCAGGGATAACTATGGCTACACCTTC.

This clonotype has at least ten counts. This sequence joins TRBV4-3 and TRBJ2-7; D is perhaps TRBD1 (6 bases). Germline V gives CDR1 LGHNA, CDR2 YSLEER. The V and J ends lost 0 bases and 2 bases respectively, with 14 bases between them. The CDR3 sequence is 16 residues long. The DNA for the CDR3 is TGCGCCAGCAGCCAAGATCCCCGACAGGTGACCTACGAGCAGTACTTC. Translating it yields CASSQDPRQVTYEQYF.

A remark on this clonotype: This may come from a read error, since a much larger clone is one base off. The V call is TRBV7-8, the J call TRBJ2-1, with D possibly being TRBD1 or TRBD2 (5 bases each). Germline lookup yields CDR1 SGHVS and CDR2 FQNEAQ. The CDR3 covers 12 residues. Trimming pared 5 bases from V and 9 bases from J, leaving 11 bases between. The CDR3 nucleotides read TGTGCCAGCAGCGTCCTGGGGACTGAGCAGTTCTTC. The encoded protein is CASSVLGTEQFF.

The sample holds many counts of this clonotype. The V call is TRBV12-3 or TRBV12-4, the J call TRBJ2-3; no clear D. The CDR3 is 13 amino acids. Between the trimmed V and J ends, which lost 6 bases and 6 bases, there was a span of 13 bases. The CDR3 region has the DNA TGTGCCAGCAGCTCAAAGTTATTGGATACGCAGTATTTT. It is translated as CASSSKLLDTQYF.

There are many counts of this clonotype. DNA of the CDR3: TGTGCCAGCAGTGCCACCAACTACGAGCAGTACTTC. Translating gives CASSATNYEQYF. The rearrangement links TRBV2 to TRBJ2-7, with unresolved D. Trimming took 4 bases from V and 3 from J, leaving 7 bases between them. Germline V gene sequence: CDR1 SNHLY, CDR2 FYNNEI. There are 12 residues in the CDR3.

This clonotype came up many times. DNA of the CDR3: TGTGCCACCTCCGGGGGGTCCGACTATAATTCACCCCTCCACTTT. This gives the protein CATSGGSDYNSPLHF. The chain employs TRBV28 and TRBJ1-6, with D perhaps matching TRBD1 (5 bases). V lost 10 bases to trimming and J lost 3 bases, with 16 bases between them. This CDR3 contains 15 residues. Per the germline V gene, CDR1 is MDHEN and CDR2 is SYDVKM. Together with reference TRBV28 and TRBJ1-6, the CDR3 gives the full variable domain: DVKVTQSSRYLVKRTGEKVFLECVQDMDHENMFWYRQDPGLGLRLIYFSYDVKMKEKGDIPEGYSVSREKKERFSLILESASTNQTSMYLCATSGGSDYNSPLHFGNGTRLTVT.

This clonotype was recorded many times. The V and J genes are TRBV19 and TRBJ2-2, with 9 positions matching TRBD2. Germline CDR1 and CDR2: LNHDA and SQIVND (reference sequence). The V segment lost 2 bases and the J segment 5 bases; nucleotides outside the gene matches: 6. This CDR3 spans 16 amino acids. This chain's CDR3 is CASSISRGLATGELFF. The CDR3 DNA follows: TGTGCCAGTAGTATAAGTCGGGGACTAGCAACCGGGGAGCTGTTTTTT.

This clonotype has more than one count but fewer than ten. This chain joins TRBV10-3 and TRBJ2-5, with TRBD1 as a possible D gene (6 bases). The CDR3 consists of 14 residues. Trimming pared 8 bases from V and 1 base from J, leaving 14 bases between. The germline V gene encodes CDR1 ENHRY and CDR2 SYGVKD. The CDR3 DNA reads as TGTGCCATCGCTAAAGGACAGACCCAAGAGACCCAGTACTTC. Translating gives CAIAKGQTQETQYF.

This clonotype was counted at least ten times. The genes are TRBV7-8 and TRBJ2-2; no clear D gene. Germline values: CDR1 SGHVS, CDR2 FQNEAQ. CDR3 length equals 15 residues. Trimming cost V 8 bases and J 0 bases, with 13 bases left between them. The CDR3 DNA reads TGTGCCAGCCGGCAGGCACCGGCGAACACCGGGGAGCTGTTTTTT. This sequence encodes CASRQAPANTGELFF.

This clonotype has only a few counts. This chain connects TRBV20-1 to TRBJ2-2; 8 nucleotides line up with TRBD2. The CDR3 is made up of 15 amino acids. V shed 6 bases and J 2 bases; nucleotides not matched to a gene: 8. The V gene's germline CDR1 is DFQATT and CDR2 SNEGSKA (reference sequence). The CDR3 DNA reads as TGCAGTGCCAGGCGGGGGGCTGCTAACACCGGGGAGCTGTTTTTT. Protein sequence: CSARRGAANTGELFF.

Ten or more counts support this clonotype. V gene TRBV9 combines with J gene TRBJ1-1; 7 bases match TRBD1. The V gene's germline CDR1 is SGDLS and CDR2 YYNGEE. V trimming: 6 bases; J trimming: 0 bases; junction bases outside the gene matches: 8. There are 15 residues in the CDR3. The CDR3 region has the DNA TGTGCCAGCACCCCTTACGGACAGGTGAACACTGAAGCTTTCTTT. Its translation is CASTPYGQVNTEAFF.

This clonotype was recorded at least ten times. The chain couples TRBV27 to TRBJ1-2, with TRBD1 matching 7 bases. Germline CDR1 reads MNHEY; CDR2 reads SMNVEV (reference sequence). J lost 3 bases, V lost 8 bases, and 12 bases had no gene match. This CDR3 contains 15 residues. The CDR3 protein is CASHSSRTGHYGYTF. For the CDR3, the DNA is TGTGCCAGCCATTCTTCCCGGACAGGACACTATGGCTACACCTTC.

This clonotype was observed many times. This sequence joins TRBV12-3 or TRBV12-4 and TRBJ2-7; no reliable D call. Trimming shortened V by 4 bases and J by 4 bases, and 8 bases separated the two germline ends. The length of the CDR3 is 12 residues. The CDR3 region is CASSSTAYEQYF. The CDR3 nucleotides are TGTGCCAGCAGTTCTACAGCATACGAGCAGTACTTC.

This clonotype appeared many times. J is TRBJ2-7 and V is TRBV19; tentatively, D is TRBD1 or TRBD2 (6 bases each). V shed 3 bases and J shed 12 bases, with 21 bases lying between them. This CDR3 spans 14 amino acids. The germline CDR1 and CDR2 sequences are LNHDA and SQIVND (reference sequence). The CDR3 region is CASSMSGGPMDRYF. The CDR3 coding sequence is TGTGCCAGTAGTATGTCCGGGGGCCCCATGGATCGGTACTTC.

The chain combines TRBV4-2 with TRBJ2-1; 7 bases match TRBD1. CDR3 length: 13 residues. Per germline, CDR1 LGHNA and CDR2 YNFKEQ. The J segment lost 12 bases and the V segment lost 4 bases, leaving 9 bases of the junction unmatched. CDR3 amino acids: CASSLTGLEGQFF. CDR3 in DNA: TGTGCCAGCAGCCTGACAGGGCTTGAAGGGCAGTTCTTC.

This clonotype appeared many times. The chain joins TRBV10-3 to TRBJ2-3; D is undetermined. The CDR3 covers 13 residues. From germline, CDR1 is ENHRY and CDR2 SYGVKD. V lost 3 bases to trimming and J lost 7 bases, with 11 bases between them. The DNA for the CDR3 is TGTGCCATCAGTGATGAGAATGGGAATACGCAGTATTTT. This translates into CAISDENGNTQYF.

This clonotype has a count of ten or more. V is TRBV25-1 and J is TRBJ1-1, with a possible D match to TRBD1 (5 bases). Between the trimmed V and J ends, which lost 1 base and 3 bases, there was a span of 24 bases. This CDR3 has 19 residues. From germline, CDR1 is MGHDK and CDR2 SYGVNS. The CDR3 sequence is CASSEWGEGVPFEDTEAFF. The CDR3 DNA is TGTGCCAGCAGTGAATGGGGCGAGGGTGTTCCCTTTGAAGACACTGAAGCTTTCTTT.

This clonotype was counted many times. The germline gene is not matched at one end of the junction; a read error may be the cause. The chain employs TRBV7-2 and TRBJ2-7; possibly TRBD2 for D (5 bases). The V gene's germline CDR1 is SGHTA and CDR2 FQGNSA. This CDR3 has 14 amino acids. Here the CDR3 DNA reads TGTGCCAGCACCTTACGCTCGGGGACCTACGAGCAGTACTTC. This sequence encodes CASTLRSGTYEQYF.

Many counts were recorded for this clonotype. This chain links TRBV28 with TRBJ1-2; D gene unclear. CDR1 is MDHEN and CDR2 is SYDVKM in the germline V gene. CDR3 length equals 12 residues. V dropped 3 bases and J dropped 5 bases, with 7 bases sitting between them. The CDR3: CASSFGKYGYTF. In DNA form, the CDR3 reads TGTGCCAGCAGTTTTGGGAAATATGGCTACACCTTC.

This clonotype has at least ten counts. As DNA, the CDR3 is TGTGCCAGCTCACCACGGCTGGACAGGGGGTATGGCTACACCTTC. Translation gives CASSPRLDRGYGYTF. The chain has TRBV18 and TRBJ1-2; 10 bases map to TRBD1. Per germline, CDR1 KGHSH and CDR2 LQKENI. The CDR3 consists of 15 residues. Trimming took 1 base from V and 5 from J; bases not matched to a gene: 4.

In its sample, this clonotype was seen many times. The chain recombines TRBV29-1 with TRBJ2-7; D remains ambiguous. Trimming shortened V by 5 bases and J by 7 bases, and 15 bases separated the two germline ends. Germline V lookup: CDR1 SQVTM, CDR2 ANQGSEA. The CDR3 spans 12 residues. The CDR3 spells CSVRETWAEQYF. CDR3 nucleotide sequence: TGCAGCGTTCGCGAGACCTGGGCGGAGCAGTACTTC.

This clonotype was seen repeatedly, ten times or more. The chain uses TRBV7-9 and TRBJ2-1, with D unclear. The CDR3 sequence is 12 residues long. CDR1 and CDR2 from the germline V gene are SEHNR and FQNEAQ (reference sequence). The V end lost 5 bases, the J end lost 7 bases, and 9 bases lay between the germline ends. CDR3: CASSPTKNEQFF. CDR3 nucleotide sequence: TGTGCCAGCAGCCCCACAAAAAATGAGCAGTTCTTC.

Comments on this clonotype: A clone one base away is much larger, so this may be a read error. The CDR3 DNA sequence: TGTGCCAGCAGTTTAGCGAATGCTGGAGCTTTCTTT. This encodes CASSLANAGAFF. This chain joins TRBV12-3 or TRBV12-4 and TRBJ1-1; no clear D gene. V lost 0 bases and J 10 bases, leaving 9 bases between the germline ends. This CDR3 region has 12 residues.